Included here is one T cell receptor (beta chain) sequence, with context. Its antigen target is currently unknown. The sample holds no much larger clone one base away, and base qualities are not on file. Using the immunoSEQ assay, TCRB CDR3 regions were amplified from 2 micrograms of genomic DNA, or from all available DNA when less than that was on hand. Multiplex PCR used 60 forward primers for TCR V beta segments and 13 reverse primers for J beta segments. Synthetic control templates were spiked into each sample at limiting dilution to estimate reads per starting template. Sequencing produced 87 bp reads on the Illumina HiSeq System. The study's processing was this. PCR and sequencing errors were removed by merging closely related sequences with a nearest neighbor algorithm. TCR overlap was defined as the percentage of unique tumor TCR beta sequences that were also present in the same patient's peripheral blood. The immuneACCESS repertoire file appears here via TCRdb, limited to in-frame rearrangements. These files lack a portion of the clones; in checked studies, under half of the deficit traces to unresolved V genes, and the cause of the others is not known. From that table come the V and J calls and clone size; the DNA was used to work out D and trimming. The sample table lists approximately 92,000 clones, roughly 80% of them with a count of one. The leading ten clones occupy 5% to 7% of the sample.

This specimen belongs to a study of glioma-infiltrating T cells after dendritic cell vaccination (dated by TCRdb to 2016 to 2017). Some background on the complete study: The cohort comprised about 15 glioblastoma patients from Phase I and II dendritic cell vaccination trials, 9 newly diagnosed and 6 with recurrent disease. Patients received autologous tumor lysate-pulsed dendritic cell vaccination between 2003 and 2012. The vaccine consisted of monocyte-derived dendritic cells cultured seven to eight days with IL-4 and GM-CSF, then pulsed overnight with autologous tumor lysate. Each patient was given three intradermal dendritic cell vaccine injections, spaced two weeks apart, in the arm below the axilla. Tumor-infiltrating lymphocyte content was quantified and tumor and blood repertoires were compared in dendritic cell-vaccinated glioblastoma patients by deep sequencing of TCR beta CDR3 regions. Survival after dendritic cell vaccination was correlated with TCR sequencing metrics, such as TIL content and the overlap between tumor and blood repertoires. The full study reports these points: No direct relationship between TCR clonality and survival was found, suggesting that a diverse polyclonal response may matter. The three-group TCR overlap response model was described as speculative and requiring prospective validation. The cohort was small and heterogeneous, with few patients having full blood and tumor sets and even fewer initial-recurrent tumor pairs. Longer time to progression and overall survival after dendritic cell vaccination were predicted by higher estimated pretreatment TIL content.

The CDR3 measures 16 amino acids from cysteine to phenylalanine. The kept DNA is CDR3 alone, 48 bases in frame from the first base. CDR1 and CDR2 are read off the germline V gene as MDHEN and SYDVKM. Deletion took 6 bases off V and 8 bases off J, with a span of 25 bases between the germline ends. In light of the paper, this sample's time point label describes: after dendritic cell vaccination, including at tumor progression/relapse. To be selected, patients needed enough residual fresh-frozen tumor tissue and more than two years of available survival data. Although molecular status otherwise differed among the glioblastoma patients, no patient had an isocitrate dehydrogenase mutation. PBMC collection took place before vaccination, two weeks after the third vaccination, and at tumor progression if progression occurred. The Qiagen DNeasy Blood extraction Kit was used to extract genomic DNA.

The source of this sequence is a human donor with glioblastoma. This receptor chain uses TRBV28 and TRBJ1-2; too little of a D gene remains to name it. The input for sequencing was blood, taken after dendritic cell vaccination. The CDR3: CASSLNVPPKRGGYTF. The DNA reads TGTGCCAGCAGCCTAAACGTCCCCCCGAAAAGAGGAGGCTACACCTTC.